This TCR beta chain was captured by sequencing in a study of T cells in Graves' hyperthyroidism and ophthalmopathy (dated by TCRdb to the late 2010s). As for the study more broadly: Peripheral blood samples were taken at initial diagnosis, before any treatment was given. TCR V-J signatures able to tell the groups apart were searched for in a discovery cohort of some 97 patients, of whom more than 40 had Graves' ophthalmopathy and 57 had stable Graves' hyperthyroidism. Prospective prediction of ophthalmopathy was tested in an independent validation cohort of 18 to 20 hyperthyroidism patients and some 17 patients who later progressed to ophthalmopathy. The 95 to 100 discovery patients were randomly divided into training and test sets at a 7:3 ratio. The study also compared thyroid tissue and blood T-cell repertoires from more than five Graves' hyperthyroidism patients. After blood sampling, hyperthyroidism patients were treated with methimazole at a starting dose of 30 mg daily, and ophthalmopathy patients were treated with high-dose intravenous methylprednisolone. TCR Vbeta CDR3 sequencing of 130 to 150 peripheral blood samples (around 45 ophthalmopathy, 75 or so hyperthyroidism and around 17 progressor patients) is reported in the paper. What the work shows at the level of the full study, not this receptor alone: Sample size was not statistically predetermined, and investigators were not blinded to group allocation. In validation, the model predicted progression to ophthalmopathy a median of roughly six months before onset, with approximately 71% sensitivity and roughly 73% specificity. Most expanded thyroid clonotypes (frequency above 0.001) were also detected in blood, suggesting blood repertoires may reflect thyroid immune responses. A 13 V-J signature model separated ophthalmopathy from stable hyperthyroidism, with around 90% sensitivity and 81% to 82% specificity in cross-validation and 80%/75% in testing.

This clonotype has ten or more counts. Its antigen target is currently unknown. Per-base qualities were not stored, and no clone one base away is much larger. In the ophthalmopathy patients, disease was moderately to severely active, with a Clinical Activity Score of 3 or more, a NOSPECS grade of 4 or more, and a duration of less than 3 months. Patients with uncontrolled infections, other autoimmune diseases, pregnancy or lactation were excluded. Diagnoses relied on clinical symptoms, serum thyroxine and TRAb, thyroid ultrasound and orbital computed tomography. Ficoll-Paque density gradient centrifugation was used to isolate PBMCs from around 9.1 ml of fresh peripheral blood. Total RNA was extracted with Trizol reagent, and quality was checked on an Agilent 2100 Bioanalyzer. The TCR beta CDR3 regions were amplified from the RNA transcripts. The first round of RT-PCR for the TCR CDR3 was performed with the HTBI primer set and the Qiagen OneStep RT-PCR kit. Libraries were constructed in a second round of multiplex PCR, after which size selection and purification were carried out. Paired-end sequencing of the libraries was performed with 100 bp reads on an Illumina HiSeq2000. The paper's data handling went like this. SOAPnuke was used to process the raw data, removing reads that contained adapters or uncalled bases, had a mean Phred below 15, or lacked an exact match to the constant primer or identifier. High-quality paired reads were merged using COPE v1.2.5, and each unique nucleotide sequence was defined as a clonotype. Clonotypes were aligned to IMGT TRBV, TRBD and TRBJ reference segments using MiTCR v1.1. Analysis was restricted to V-J combinations with a frequency above 0.0001, which covered roughly 99% of repertoires. The TCS score was defined as F50 (clonal expansion) divided by E x V (chaos), with BLOSUM62-based TCRdist calculated between CDR3 peptides within each V-J. Welch's t-statistics and random forest reduced 450 to 600 V-J features to under 15, which were used in a naive Bayes classifier (R e1071). Using fastp at Q25 and MiXCR, TCRdb reprocessed the public reads and kept productive beta chains. Rows matching on CDR3 protein sequence are summarized as one entry with the most common DNA and genes. These V and J calls originate from TCRdb's pipeline instead of the authors' own analysis. The sample profile shows about 520,000 distinct CDR3 sequences; less than 25% of them were found once. 11% of the sample comes from the top ten.

The CDR3 goes from the cysteine to the phenylalanine over 16 residues. Solely the CDR3 DNA is kept, with 48 bases framed from the first base. Taken from the germline V gene, the CDR1 and CDR2 loops are MNHEY and SVGEGT. Cut back by 5 bases and 5 bases, the V and J ends lie 22 bases apart. The sequence joins TRBV6-2 or TRBV6-3 to TRBJ2-7; perhaps TRBD2 is the D gene, with 6 bases matching. The sequencing input was blood. The sequence was collected from a woman in her 30s with Graves' ophthalmopathy. In nucleotide form, the sequence is TGTGCCAGCAGTCCACCCCCTCTTAGTAGCGGCGACGAGCAGTACTTC. This translates into CASSPPPLSSGDEQYF.